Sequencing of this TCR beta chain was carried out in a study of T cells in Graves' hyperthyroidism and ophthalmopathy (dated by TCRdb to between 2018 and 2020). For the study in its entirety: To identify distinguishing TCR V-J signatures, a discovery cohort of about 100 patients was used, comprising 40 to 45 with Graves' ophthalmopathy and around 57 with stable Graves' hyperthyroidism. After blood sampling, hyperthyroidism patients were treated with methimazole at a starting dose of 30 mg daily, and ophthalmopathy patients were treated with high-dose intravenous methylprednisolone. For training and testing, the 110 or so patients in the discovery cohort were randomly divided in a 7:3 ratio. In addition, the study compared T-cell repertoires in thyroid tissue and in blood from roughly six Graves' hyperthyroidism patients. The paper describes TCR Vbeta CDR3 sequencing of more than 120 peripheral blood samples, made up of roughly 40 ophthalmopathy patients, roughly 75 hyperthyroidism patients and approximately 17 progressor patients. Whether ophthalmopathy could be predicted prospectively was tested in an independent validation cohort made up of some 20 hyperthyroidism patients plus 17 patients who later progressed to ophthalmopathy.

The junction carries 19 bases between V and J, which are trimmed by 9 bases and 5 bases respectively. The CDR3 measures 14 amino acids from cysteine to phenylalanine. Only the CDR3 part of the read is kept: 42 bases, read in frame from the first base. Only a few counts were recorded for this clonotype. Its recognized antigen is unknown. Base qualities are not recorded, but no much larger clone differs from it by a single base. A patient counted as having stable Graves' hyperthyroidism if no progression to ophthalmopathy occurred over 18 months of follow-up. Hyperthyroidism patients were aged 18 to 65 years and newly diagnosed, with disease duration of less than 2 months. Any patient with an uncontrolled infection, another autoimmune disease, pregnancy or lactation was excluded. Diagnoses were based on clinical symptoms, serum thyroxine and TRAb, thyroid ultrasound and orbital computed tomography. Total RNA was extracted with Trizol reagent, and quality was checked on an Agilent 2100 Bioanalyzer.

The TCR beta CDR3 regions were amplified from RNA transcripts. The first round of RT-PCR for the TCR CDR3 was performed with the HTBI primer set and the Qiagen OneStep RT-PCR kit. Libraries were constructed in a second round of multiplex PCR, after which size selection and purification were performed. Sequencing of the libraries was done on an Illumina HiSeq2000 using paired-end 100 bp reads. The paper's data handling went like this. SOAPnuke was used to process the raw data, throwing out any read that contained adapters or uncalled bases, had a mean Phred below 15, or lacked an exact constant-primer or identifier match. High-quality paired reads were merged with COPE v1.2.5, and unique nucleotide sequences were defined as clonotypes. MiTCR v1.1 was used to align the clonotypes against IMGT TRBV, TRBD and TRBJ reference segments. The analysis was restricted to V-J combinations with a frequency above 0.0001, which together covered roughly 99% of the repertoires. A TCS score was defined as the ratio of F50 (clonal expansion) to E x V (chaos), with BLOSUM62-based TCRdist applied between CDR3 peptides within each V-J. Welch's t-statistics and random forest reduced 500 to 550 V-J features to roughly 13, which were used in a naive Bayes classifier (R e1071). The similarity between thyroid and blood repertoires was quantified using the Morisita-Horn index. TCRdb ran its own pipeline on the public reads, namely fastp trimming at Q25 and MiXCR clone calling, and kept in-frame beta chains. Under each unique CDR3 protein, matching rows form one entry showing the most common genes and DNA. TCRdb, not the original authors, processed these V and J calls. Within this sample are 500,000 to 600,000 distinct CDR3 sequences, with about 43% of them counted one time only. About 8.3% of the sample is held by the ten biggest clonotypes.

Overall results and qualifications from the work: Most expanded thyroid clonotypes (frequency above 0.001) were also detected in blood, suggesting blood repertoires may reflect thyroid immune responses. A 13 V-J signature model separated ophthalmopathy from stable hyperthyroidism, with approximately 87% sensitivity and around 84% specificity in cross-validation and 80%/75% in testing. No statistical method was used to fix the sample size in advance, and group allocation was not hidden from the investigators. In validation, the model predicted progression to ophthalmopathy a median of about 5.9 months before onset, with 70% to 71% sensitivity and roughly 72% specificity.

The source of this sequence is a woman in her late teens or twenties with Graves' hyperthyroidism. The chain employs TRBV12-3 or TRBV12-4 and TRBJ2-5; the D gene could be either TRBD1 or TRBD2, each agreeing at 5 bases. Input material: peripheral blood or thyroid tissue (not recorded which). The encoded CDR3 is CARPIGRGPETQYF. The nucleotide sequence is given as TGTGCCAGGCCTATAGGACGGGGCCCTGAGACCCAGTACTTC.